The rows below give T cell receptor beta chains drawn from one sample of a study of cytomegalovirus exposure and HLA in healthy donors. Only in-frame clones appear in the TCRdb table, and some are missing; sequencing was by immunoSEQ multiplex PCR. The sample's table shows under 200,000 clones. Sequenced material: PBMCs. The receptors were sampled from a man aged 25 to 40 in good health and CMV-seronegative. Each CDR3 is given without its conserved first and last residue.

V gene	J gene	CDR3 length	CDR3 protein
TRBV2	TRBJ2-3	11	ASTGLAGDTQY
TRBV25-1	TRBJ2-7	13	ASRQNSGGAYEQY
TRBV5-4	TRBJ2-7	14	ASSPDGTSGALKQY
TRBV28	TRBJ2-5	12	ASSAQGYQETQY
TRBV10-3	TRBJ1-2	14	AISEEPRTGGYGYT
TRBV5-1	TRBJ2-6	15	ASSTSGGPSGANVLT
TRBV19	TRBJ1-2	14	ASSTRGGRANYGYT
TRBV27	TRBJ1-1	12	ASSLHGVNTEAF
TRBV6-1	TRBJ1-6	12	ASSEDSINSPLH
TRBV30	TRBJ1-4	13	AWTLWGQGSEKLF
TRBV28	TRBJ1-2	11	ASSFARRYGYT
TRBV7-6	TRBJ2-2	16	ASSLGVLGRTSTGELF
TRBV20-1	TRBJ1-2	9	SAIDRDGYT
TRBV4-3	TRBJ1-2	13	ASSQEVDGAYGYT
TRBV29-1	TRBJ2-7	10	GVGRQQNEQY
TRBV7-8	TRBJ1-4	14	ASSLNGVAGHEKLF